A single sample is the source of the 10 T cell receptor beta chains below, sequenced in a study of shared clonotypes between healthy human individuals. Some clones are missing from TCRdb's copy, which holds only in-frame ones; the method was immunoSEQ multiplex PCR. The repertoire holds some 2,100,000 clones, with more than 85% as singletons. CD45RO-negative, CCR7-selected cells formed the naive CD8 fraction, which excluded terminally differentiated effector memory CD45RA+ cells. The material sequenced was naive CD8+ T cells from PBMCs. The receptors originated from a man aged 18 to 35 in good health. Some clones in this sample may be carry-over from other donors' samples.

The genes are TRBV27 and TRBJ2-5, with D perhaps given as TRBD1 or TRBD2 (7 bases each). Germline V gene lookup returns CDR1 MNHEY and CDR2 SMNVEV (reference sequence). Trimming stripped 1 base from V and 4 bases from J, with 16 bases between. The CDR3 contains 16 residues. CDR3 in amino acids: CASSLFVRGGAETQYF. CDR3 bases: TGTGCCAGCAGTTTATTTGTCAGGGGGGGGGCAGAGACCCAGTACTTC.

The rearrangement joins TRBV4-3 to TRBJ1-4; 7 nucleotides align to TRBD1. Germline V CDR1 and CDR2: LGHNA, YSLEER. The V and J ends lost 1 base and 6 bases, in that order; junction bases with no gene match: 8. The CDR3 has 16 amino acids. The CDR3 coding sequence is TGCGCCAGCAGCCAAGTGGTAGACAGGGCAGATGAAAAACTGTTTTTT. This translates into CASSQVVDRADEKLFF.

The chain is built from TRBV9 and TRBJ1-2, with unresolved D. Per germline, CDR1 SGDLS and CDR2 YYNGEE. This CDR3 is 16 amino acids long. V shed 0 bases and J shed 0 bases, with 12 bases lying between them. The CDR3 sequence: CASSVGGSSSNYGYTF. The CDR3 nucleotides are TGTGCCAGCAGCGTAGGAGGCTCATCATCTAACTATGGCTACACCTTC.

The chain employs TRBV6-5 and TRBJ2-4; TRBD1 or TRBD2 may be the D gene (5 bases each). The V gene lost 4 bases and the J gene lost 2 bases, with 12 bases spanning the gap. The CDR3 consists of 15 residues. CDR1 MNHEY and CDR2 SVGAGI come from the germline V gene. The CDR3 region has the DNA TGTGCCAGCAGTTGGGTTGGGGGAACCAAAAACATTCAGTACTTC. This translates into CASSWVGGTKNIQYF.

The chain is built from TRBV7-9 and TRBJ2-3; 9 bases are a match to TRBD1. Germline CDR1 reads SEHNR; CDR2 reads FQNEAQ (reference sequence). Trimming took 7 bases from V and 5 from J; bases not matched to a gene: 10. The CDR3 length is 15 residues. DNA of the CDR3: TGTGCCAGCATCATACAGGGGGCGCGTCAAGATACGCAGTATTTT. It specifies CASIIQGARQDTQYF.

Notes on this clone: Distinct nucleotide sequences in the sample also encode this CDR3. The CDR3: CASSLGSGLEQYF. CDR3 sequence (DNA): TGTGCCAGCAGTTTGGGGTCCGGTCTCGAGCAGTACTTC. The V call is TRBV28, the J call TRBJ2-7; D gene ambiguous. Trimming pared 3 bases from V and 6 bases from J, leaving 12 bases between. The CDR3 is made up of 13 amino acids. Germline CDR1 and CDR2: MDHEN and SYDVKM.

This clone was counted between two and nine times. The rearrangement uses TRBV11-3 and TRBJ1-1; 8 bases agree with TRBD1. Germline trimming cut 5 bases from V and 4 bases from J; bases unmatched to any gene: 3. Germline lookup yields CDR1 SGHNT and CDR2 YENEEA. CDR3 size: 13 residues. Here the CDR3 reads CASSPDRGTEAFF. In DNA, the CDR3 is TGTGCCAGCAGCCCCGACAGGGGCACTGAAGCTTTCTTT.

V gene TRBV28 combines with J gene TRBJ2-7; D is uncertain. CDR1 is MDHEN and CDR2 is SYDVKM in the germline V gene. With 6 bases removed from V and 2 bases from J, the gap between germline ends came to 8 bases. The CDR3 has 12 amino acids. The CDR3 DNA reads as TGTGCCAGCAGCATGTCCCCCTACGAGCAGTACTTC. Translating it yields CASSMSPYEQYF.

The gene calls are TRBV11-2 and TRBJ2-5; D might be TRBD2 (6 bases). CDR3 length equals 15 residues. CDR1 SGHAT and CDR2 FQNNGV come from the germline V gene. The germline V and J ends were trimmed by 2 bases and 5 bases, with 15 bases remaining between them. In nucleotides, the CDR3 is TGTGCCAGCAGCTTACAACGGAGGGAAGAGGAGACCCAGTACTTC. Its translation: CASSLQRREEETQYF.

The chain carries TRBV14 and TRBJ1-2; tentative D call: TRBD1 (6 bases). V lost 4 bases, J lost 6 bases, and 12 bases lay in between. The CDR3 is 13 amino acids. Germline V gene lookup returns CDR1 SGHDN and CDR2 FVKESK. The DNA for the CDR3 is TGTGCCAGCAGCCGGTTTTACAGGGATGGCTACACCTTC. Its protein is CASSRFYRDGYTF.